The 16 T cell receptor beta chains reported below all come from one sample, sequenced in a study of shared clonotypes between healthy human individuals. Sequencing used immunoSEQ multiplex PCR; TCRdb keeps in-frame clones, though not all of them. Of roughly 2.5 million clones listed, approximately 92% are singletons. Sequencing used naive CD4+ T cells sorted from blood. Subset: CD45RA+ positively selected. The receptors stem from a man aged 18 to 35 in good health.

As concerns this clone: Other DNA sequences from this sample encode an identical CDR3 as well. The V call is TRBV29-1, the J call TRBJ2-3, with D possibly matching TRBD2 (6 bases). From germline, CDR1 is SQVTM and CDR2 ANQGSEA. This CDR3 spans 13 amino acids. Trimming pared 7 bases from V and 1 base from J, leaving 12 bases between. The CDR3 region has the DNA TGCAGCGCCGCGGAGGGAGGCACAGATACGCAGTATTTT. It codes for CSAAEGGTDTQYF.

The chain employs TRBV27 and TRBJ1-1; D not certain. CDR1 is MNHEY and CDR2 is SMNVEV in the germline V gene (reference sequence). The CDR3 runs to 13 residues. Deletions cut 6 bases from V and 1 base from J, with 9 bases between. The CDR3 protein is CASRIQRNTEAFF. The CDR3 DNA is TGTGCCAGCAGGATTCAGAGGAACACTGAAGCTTTCTTT.

V is TRBV9 and J is TRBJ1-4; D is undetermined. Germline assignment: CDR1 SGDLS and CDR2 YYNGEE. The CDR3 length is 15 residues. Deletions cut 0 bases from V and 3 bases from J, with 9 bases between. In DNA form, the CDR3 reads TGTGCCAGCAGCGTAGATACAGCTCCTAATGAAAAACTGTTTTTT. Residues: CASSVDTAPNEKLFF.

The CDR3, as DNA: TGTGCCAGCAGTTCGGGACAGGTTAATAATTCACCCCTCCACTTT. Protein sequence: CASSSGQVNNSPLHF. The chain links TRBV27 to TRBJ1-6, with TRBD1 matching 8 bases. This CDR3 is built from 15 residues. The germline V gene has CDR1 MNHEY and CDR2 SMNVEV (reference sequence). Trimming at V came to 4 bases and at J to 5 bases, leaving 4 bases not matched to a gene.

The genes are TRBV30 and TRBJ2-2; weak D call: TRBD2 (6 bases). The CDR3 contains 15 residues. Germline V gene data show CDR1 as GTSNPN and CDR2 as SVGIG (reference sequence). V was pared by 0 bases and J by 2 bases, with 10 bases between. DNA of the CDR3: TGTGCCTGGAGTGTAAAACTAGCAAACACCGGGGAGCTGTTTTTT. Translated, it gives CAWSVKLANTGELFF. The full variable domain, with the rest looked up from reference TRBV30 and TRBJ2-2, is SQTIHQWPATLVQPVGSPLSLECTVEGTSNPNLYWYRQAAGRGLQLLFYSVGIGQISSEVPQNLSASRPQDRQFILSSKKLLLSDSGFYLCAWSVKLANTGELFFGEGSRLTVL.

This rearrangement joins TRBV7-9 to TRBJ2-2; D possibly corresponds to TRBD2 (5 bases). V was clipped by 1 base and J by 0 bases, with 9 bases between them. This CDR3 has 16 amino acids. Germline V gene sequence: CDR1 SEHNR, CDR2 FQNEAQ (reference sequence). CDR3 region: CASSLGISANTGELFF. DNA for the CDR3: TGTGCCAGCAGCTTAGGGATTAGCGCGAACACCGGGGAGCTGTTTTTT. The entire variable domain, with the rest obtained from reference TRBV7-9 and TRBJ2-2, is as follows: DTGVSQNPRHKITKRGQNVTFRCDPISEHNRLYWYRQTLGQGPEFLTYFQNEAQLEKSRLLSDRFSAERPKGSFSTLEIQRTEQGDSAMYLCASSLGISANTGELFFGEGSRLTVL.

The V and J genes are TRBV6-5 and TRBJ2-2; D uncertain. Germline V gives CDR1 MNHEY, CDR2 SVGAGI. Deletions cut 6 bases from V and 2 bases from J, with 10 bases between. The CDR3 is 14 amino acids. As DNA, the CDR3 is TGTGCCAGCAGGGAAAGACCAAACACCGGGGAGCTGTTTTTT. Translated: CASRERPNTGELFF.

The CDR3 nucleotides read TGTGCCATCAGTGATTTCTTCCCGACTCGGGTTACAGATACGCAGTATTTT. Translating it yields CAISDFFPTRVTDTQYF. The V and J genes are TRBV10-3 and TRBJ2-3; D call uncertain. This CDR3 is 17 amino acids long. Germline CDR1 reads ENHRY; CDR2 reads SYGVKD. V was cut by 3 bases and J by 3 bases, with 19 bases left in between.

The chain has TRBV11-2 and TRBJ2-3; 12 bases are shared with TRBD1. This CDR3 region has 17 residues. Trimming cost V 5 bases and J 0 bases; bases outside gene matches: 6. Germline CDR1 is SGHAT and CDR2 is FQNNGV. CDR3 protein: CASSGDRGLYSTDTQYF. DNA for the CDR3: TGTGCCAGCAGCGGGGACAGGGGGCTGTATAGCACAGATACGCAGTATTTT.

A word on this clone: Compared with germline, one end of the junction differs, possibly owing to a read error. V and J are TRBV7-3 and TRBJ1-1, with 8 nucleotides matching TRBD1. The CDR3 contains 13 residues. Germline V gene sequence: CDR1 SGHTA, CDR2 FQGTGA. The CDR3 region has the DNA TGTGCCAGCAGCGTAACCTCAGGGGGCCAAGCTTTCTTT. It translates to CASSVTSGGQAFF. Full variable domain (rest looked up from reference TRBV7-3 and TRBJ1-1): GAGVSQTPSNKVTEKGKYVELRCDPISGHTALYWYRQSLGQGPEFLIYFQGTGAADDSGLPNDRFFAVRPEGSVSTLKIQRTERGDSAVYLCASSVTSGGQAFFGQGTRLTVV.

This rearrangement joins TRBV5-1 to TRBJ2-7; 9 bases fit TRBD1. Germline CDR1 is SGHRS and CDR2 is YFSETQ. This CDR3 has 15 amino acids. V was clipped by 3 bases and J by 6 bases; unmatched bases: 10. CDR3 sequence reads: CASSSRETGGSEQYF. As DNA, the CDR3 is TGCGCCAGCAGCTCTAGAGAGACAGGGGGGTCCGAGCAGTACTTC. Full variable domain (outside the CDR3, taken from reference TRBV5-1 and TRBJ2-7): KAGVTQTPRYLIKTRGQQVTLSCSPISGHRSVSWYQQTPGQGLQFLFEYFSETQRNKGNFPGRFSGRQFSNSRSEMNVSTLELGDSALYLCASSSRETGGSEQYFGPGTRLTVT.

The chain joins TRBV25-1 to TRBJ1-6; 7 bases map to TRBD1. The length of the CDR3 is 16 residues. V shed 2 bases and J 8 bases; nucleotides not matched to a gene: 9. The germline gives CDR1 MGHDK, CDR2 SYGVNS. The CDR3 reads CASSELTGSLDSPLHF. The DNA for the CDR3 is TGTGCCAGCAGTGAACTGACAGGGTCCCTCGATTCACCCCTCCACTTT.

The chain recombines TRBV6-5 with TRBJ2-6; D not certain. The germline V gene encodes CDR1 MNHEY and CDR2 SVGAGI. V was cut by 4 bases and J by 1 base, with 8 bases left in between. This CDR3 region has 15 residues. CDR3 bases: TGTGCCAGCAGTTTACCGCAGTCTGGGGCCAACGTCCTGACTTTC. It is translated as CASSLPQSGANVLTF.

V and J are TRBV9 and TRBJ1-5; D remains ambiguous. The germline V gene encodes CDR1 SGDLS and CDR2 YYNGEE. The CDR3 runs 14 residues. Trimming shortened V by 5 bases and J by 0 bases, and 9 bases separated the two germline ends. This CDR3 reads CASSSGVSNQPQHF. CDR3 nucleotides: TGTGCCAGCAGTTCAGGCGTTAGCAATCAGCCCCAGCATTTT.

V usage is TRBV15 and J usage is TRBJ2-5; D ambiguous. Germline V gives CDR1 LNHNV, CDR2 YYDKDF (reference sequence). This CDR3 contains 14 residues. V lost 4 bases and J 1 base, leaving 10 bases between the germline ends. CDR3 coding DNA: TGTGCCACCAGCATCGGCGATTTCCAAGAGACCCAGTACTTC. This translates into CATSIGDFQETQYF.

The rearrangement links TRBV11-3 to TRBJ1-2; 9 nucleotides match TRBD1. J gave up 2 bases and V 5 bases, and 15 bases lay outside the gene matches. The length of the CDR3 is 18 residues. CDR1 is SGHNT and CDR2 is YENEEA in the germline V gene. In DNA, the CDR3 is TGTGCCAGCAGCAAGGGCCCCCGGGACAGGGAAACGAACTATGGCTACACCTTC. This encodes CASSKGPRDRETNYGYTF.